These 7 T cell receptor beta chains originate from one sample sequenced in a study of blood T cell repertoires in COVID-19. TCRdb keeps only in-frame clones here, not all; method: immunoSEQ multiplex PCR. The data show around 150,000 clones, 84% seen once. Input material: PBMCs or T cells enriched from blood (not recorded which). Source of these receptors: a woman aged 45-65 years with acute COVID-19.

The table lists this clone with a few counts. This chain links TRBV2 with TRBJ1-4; 10 bases fit TRBD1. Germline lookup yields CDR1 SNHLY and CDR2 FYNNEI. CDR3 size: 14 residues. J lost 8 bases, V lost 7 bases, and 7 bases had no gene match. The CDR3 spells CASTFRDRGEKLFF. Here the CDR3 DNA reads TGTGCCAGCACTTTCCGGGACAGGGGAGAAAAACTGTTTTTT.

The chain recombines TRBV11-2 with TRBJ1-4, with TRBD1 matching 7 bases. Germline CDR1 reads SGHAT; CDR2 reads FQNNGV. The junction had 5 bases not matched to a gene; V was cut back by 2 bases and J by 8 bases. The CDR3 has 14 residues. The CDR3 is CASSLRQGGEKLFF. Written as DNA, the CDR3 is TGTGCCAGCAGCTTAAGGCAGGGGGGCGAAAAACTGTTTTTT.

The chain is built from TRBV13 and TRBJ1-5, with D perhaps TRBD1 (5 bases). CDR1 is PRHDT, CDR2 FYEKMQ, per germline (reference sequence). Trimming removed 2 bases from V and 5 bases from J, with 7 bases in between. The CDR3 extends over 13 amino acids. The CDR3 loop reads CASSLRRDQPQHF. The DNA of the CDR3 is TGTGCCAGCAGCTTACGCAGGGATCAGCCCCAGCATTTT.

J is TRBJ1-1 and V is TRBV7-3; 9 bases line up with TRBD1. The CDR3 sequence is 15 residues long. Germline values: CDR1 SGHTA, CDR2 FQGTGA. V lost 6 bases to trimming and J lost 6 bases; unmatched junction nucleotides: 11. This chain's CDR3 is CASRSQQGALAEAFF. In DNA, the CDR3 is TGTGCCAGCAGATCCCAACAGGGGGCCCTCGCTGAAGCTTTCTTT. Filled out from reference TRBV7-3 and TRBJ1-1, the complete variable domain reads GAGVSQTPSNKVTEKGKYVELRCDPISGHTALYWYRQSLGQGPEFLIYFQGTGAADDSGLPNDRFFAVRPEGSVSTLKIQRTERGDSAVYLCASRSQQGALAEAFFGQGTRLTVV.

V gene TRBV10-3 combines with J gene TRBJ1-1; no clear D. Germline loops: CDR1 ENHRY, CDR2 SYGVKD. CDR3 length: 13 amino acids. The V end lost 3 bases, the J end lost 2 bases, and 7 bases lay between the germline ends. This chain's CDR3 is CAISDEGNTEAFF. The CDR3, as DNA: TGTGCCATCAGTGACGAGGGTAACACTGAAGCTTTCTTT.

This chain connects TRBV5-4 to TRBJ2-7; D is undetermined. The CDR3 extends over 14 amino acids. V lost 2 bases to trimming and J lost 0 bases, with 9 bases between them. Germline loops: CDR1 SGHNT, CDR2 YYREEE (reference sequence). CDR3 region: CASSFSPDSYEQYF. In nucleotides, the CDR3 is TGTGCCAGCAGCTTCAGTCCCGACTCCTACGAGCAGTACTTC.

The chain recombines TRBV11-1 with TRBJ2-1, with TRBD2 matching over 8 bases. There are 14 residues in the CDR3. Germline trimming cut 5 bases from V and 9 bases from J; bases unmatched to any gene: 9. From germline, CDR1 is SGHAT and CDR2 FQDESV (reference sequence). CDR3: CASSENREGGEQFF. The CDR3 bases are TGTGCCAGCAGCGAAAACCGGGAGGGCGGTGAGCAGTTCTTC.